The 18 T cell receptor beta chains reported below all come from one sample, sequenced in a study of T cells in Graves' hyperthyroidism and ophthalmopathy. From RNA transcripts, TCR beta CDR3 regions were amplified. Researchers ran a first-round RT-PCR on the TCR CDR3 using the HTBI primer set. From the multiplex PCR reads, TCRdb called clonotypes with MiXCR, one entry per CDR3 protein. This repertoire shows 600,000 to 800,000 distinct CDR3 sequences, over 35% found once; its top ten account for more than 25%. The sample consisted of blood. Source of these receptors: a woman aged 40-49 years with Graves' hyperthyroidism.

Note on this clonotype: Being one base from a much bigger clone, this may be a read error. Without the conserved terminal phenylalanine or tryptophan, this CDR3 likely stems from a read error. V and J are TRBV7-9 and TRBJ1-1; D uncertain. CDR3 length: 13 amino acids. Germline V CDR1 and CDR2: SEHNR, FQNEAQ (reference sequence). The V gene lost 7 bases and the J gene lost 5 bases, with 14 bases spanning the gap. This chain's CDR3 is CASTLSGATEAFS. In DNA form, the CDR3 reads TGTGCCAGCACCCTATCAGGAGCAACTGAAGCTTTCTCT.

This clonotype was counted ten times or more. The genes are TRBV10-1 and TRBJ2-7; D uncertain. Trimming shortened V by 2 bases and J by 1 base, and 9 bases separated the two germline ends. The germline CDR1 and CDR2 sequences are WNHNN and SYGVQD (reference sequence). The CDR3 totals 14 residues. The CDR3 DNA follows: TGCGCCAGCAGTGAGAGCCTGTCTTCCTACGAGCAGTACTTC. It translates to CASSESLSSYEQYF.

In its sample, this clonotype was seen many times. This chain uses TRBV7-2 with TRBJ1-4; D possibly corresponds to TRBD1 (6 bases). The CDR3 covers 15 residues. The germline V gene has CDR1 SGHTA and CDR2 FQGNSA. The V gene lost 5 bases and the J gene lost 6 bases, with 16 bases spanning the gap. This CDR3 reads CASSRQVATDEKLFF. The CDR3 bases are TGTGCCAGCAGCAGACAGGTAGCTACAGATGAAAAACTGTTTTTT.

The rearrangement uses TRBV6-5 and TRBJ2-7; 8 bases line up with TRBD1. V gave up 6 bases and J gave up 2 bases; unmatched junction bases: 9. Per germline, CDR1 MNHEY and CDR2 SVGAGI. The CDR3 consists of 15 residues. CDR3 loop: CASRNGQGNAYEQYF. CDR3 DNA sequence: TGTGCCAGCAGGAATGGACAGGGCAACGCCTACGAGCAGTACTTC.

This clonotype was recorded a few times. The CDR3 DNA sequence: TGTGCCACCGCGGGGGGGCTGTCCTACGAGCAGTACTTC. Its translation is CATAGGLSYEQYF. V usage is TRBV28 and J usage is TRBJ2-7, with 9 bases fitting TRBD2. CDR1 is MDHEN and CDR2 is SYDVKM in the germline V gene. This CDR3 spans 13 amino acids. V trimming: 10 bases; J trimming: 1 base; junction bases outside the gene matches: 5. The full variable domain, rest sourced from reference TRBV28 and TRBJ2-7, is DVKVTQSSRYLVKRTGEKVFLECVQDMDHENMFWYRQDPGLGLRLIYFSYDVKMKEKGDIPEGYSVSREKKERFSLILESASTNQTSMYLCATAGGLSYEQYFGPGTRLTVT.

The V gene is TRBV12-3 or TRBV12-4, the J gene TRBJ2-5, with TRBD2 as a possible D gene (7 bases). The CDR3 loop spans 16 amino acids. The V end was cut by 3 bases, the J end by 3 bases, with 17 bases between. CDR3 amino acids: CASSLPPPGGKETQYF. The CDR3 DNA sequence: TGTGCCAGCAGTTTGCCCCCGCCGGGGGGCAAAGAGACCCAGTACTTC.

V and J are TRBV27 and TRBJ1-2; a weak D match, TRBD1 (5 bases). Germline-derived CDR1 and CDR2 are MNHEY and SMNVEV (reference sequence). This CDR3 is 11 amino acids long. This chain's CDR3 is CASGGPYGYTF. The CDR3 nucleotides are TGTGCTAGTGGGGGACCCTATGGCTACACCTTC.

This clonotype has at least ten counts. This chain joins TRBV11-2 and TRBJ2-7; 10 nucleotides agree with TRBD2. Germline V gives CDR1 SGHAT, CDR2 FQNNGV. Trimming cost V 3 bases and J 2 bases; bases outside gene matches: 4. This CDR3 contains 15 residues. CDR3: CASSFQAGGPYEQYF. The CDR3 DNA follows: TGTGCCAGCAGCTTCCAAGCGGGAGGGCCCTACGAGCAGTACTTC.

This clonotype came up once. The genes are TRBV7-8 and TRBJ2-5; unclear D gene. The germline V and J ends were trimmed by 8 bases and 2 bases, with 18 bases remaining between them. CDR1 and CDR2 (germline): SGHVS, FQNEAQ. The CDR3 has 15 amino acids. The CDR3 DNA sequence: TGTGCCAGCTCACCACCGGAGCACCTGCAAGAGACCCAGTACTTC. Translation gives CASSPPEHLQETQYF.

V and J are TRBV12-3 or TRBV12-4 and TRBJ1-4; D uncertain. Trimming pared 2 bases from V and 8 bases from J, leaving 6 bases between. The CDR3 totals 12 residues. The CDR3 DNA reads as TGTGCCAGCAGTTTACGGACGGAAAAACTGTTTTTT. Translating it yields CASSLRTEKLFF.

The chain carries TRBV7-2 and TRBJ1-4; D is perhaps TRBD1 (5 bases). The CDR3 sequence is 15 residues long. Germline V lookup: CDR1 SGHTA, CDR2 FQGNSA. Trimming left V 7 bases short and J 7 bases short, with 19 bases between. DNA for the CDR3: TGTGCCAGCACCCCAGGTGGGGGATTTGGTGAAAAACTGTTTTTT. This encodes CASTPGGGFGEKLFF.

The V and J genes are TRBV10-3 and TRBJ2-2; 11 bases agree with TRBD2. V dropped 5 bases and J dropped 4; count of bases not matched to a gene: 3. The CDR3 loop spans 15 amino acids. Germline CDR1 ENHRY, CDR2 SYGVKD. The DNA for the CDR3 is TGTGCCATCAGTAGACTAGCGGGAACCACCGGGGAGCTGTTTTTT. It is translated as CAISRLAGTTGELFF.

As concerns this clonotype: This CDR3 fails to terminate in the conserved phenylalanine or tryptophan, so it likely reflects a read error. The chain has TRBV9 and TRBJ1-1; D uncertain. Trimming took off 0 bases at V and 1 base at J, with 4 bases between the two ends. There are 13 residues in the CDR3. Germline CDR1 is SGDLS and CDR2 is YYNGEE. This chain's CDR3 is CASSVAGNTEAFV. As DNA, the CDR3 is TGTGCCAGCAGCGTAGCGGGGAACACTGAAGCTTTCGTT.

Comment on this clonotype: Possible read error: a much larger clone is one base away. The chain couples TRBV7-9 to TRBJ2-7, with no clear D. CDR1 is SEHNR, CDR2 FQNEAQ, per germline (reference sequence). V lost 4 bases to trimming and J lost 3 bases, with 10 bases between them. The length of the CDR3 is 13 residues. The CDR3 sequence is CASSSVNGYEQYF. Written as DNA, the CDR3 is TGTGCCAGCAGCTCAGTGAACGGCTACGAGCAGTACTTC.

This clonotype appeared a few times. The V gene is TRBV12-3 or TRBV12-4, the J gene TRBJ1-4; no firm D call. V shed 4 bases and J shed 5 bases, with 14 bases lying between them. The CDR3 loop spans 15 amino acids. For the CDR3, the DNA is TGTGCCAGCAGTTCCCGCCTTTACGGGAATGAAAAACTGTTTTTT. Its protein is CASSSRLYGNEKLFF.

In its sample, this clonotype was seen many times. CDR3 DNA: TGTGCCAGCAGTGAAGTTCCCGGGACAGGGGCGGAAAAACTGTTTTTT. As protein: CASSEVPGTGAEKLFF. The chain employs TRBV25-1 and TRBJ1-4; the match to TRBD1 covers 10 bases. Germline loops: CDR1 MGHDK, CDR2 SYGVNS. The CDR3 has 16 residues. Trimming cost V 2 bases and J 8 bases; bases outside gene matches: 8.

The V call is TRBV6-2 or TRBV6-3, the J call TRBJ1-2; D is unresolved. The CDR3 covers 11 residues. Germline CDR1 and CDR2: MNHEY and SVGEGT. V lost 0 bases to trimming and J lost 8 bases, with 4 bases between them. DNA of the CDR3: TGTGCCAGCAGTTACTCCAAGGGCTACACCTTC. Amino acid sequence: CASSYSKGYTF.

This chain connects TRBV27 to TRBJ2-7, with D perhaps TRBD2 (6 bases). CDR1 and CDR2 (germline): MNHEY, SMNVEV (reference sequence). V was cut by 5 bases and J by 0 bases, with 14 bases left in between. This CDR3 has 15 residues. CDR3 sequence: CASSELAALSYEQYF. The CDR3, as DNA: TGTGCCAGCAGTGAACTAGCTGCCCTCTCCTACGAGCAGTACTTC.